These T cell receptor beta chains were read from a single sample in a study of T-cell memory formation after mild COVID-19. A single record per CDR3 protein comes from TCRdb applying MiXCR to the 5' RACE reads. Found here are under 300,000 distinct CDR3 sequences, around 10% of them singletons; the top ten hold 22%. The material sequenced was PBMCs or a T cell subset sorted from them (not recorded which). The source is a man in his late teens or twenties who had mild COVID-19 (a few samples of this study predate the infection). Cell type and time point are not known. Each CDR3 is given with its conserved first and last residue. D genes are given only for firm matches. Not every row has a clone size; where given, it reads once, few, many or a size class.

clone size | J gene | V gene | D gene | CDR3 protein | CDR3 DNA
many | TRBJ2-1 | TRBV5-1 | NA | CASSLGGRNEQFF | TGCGCCAGCAGCCTGGGGGGCCGAAATGAGCAGTTCTTC
NA | TRBJ2-1 | TRBV7-2 | NA | CASSDTPGIGNEQFF | TGTGCCAGCAGCGACACTCCAGGGATTGGCAATGAGCAGTTCTTC
few | TRBJ2-7 | TRBV20-1 | NA | CRAPAGGWGNEQYF | TGCAGGGCGCCTGCTGGGGGCTGGGGTAACGAGCAGTACTTC
NA | TRBJ1-2 | TRBV11-2 | NA | CASRTQGSNYGYTF | TGTGCCAGCAGAACCCAGGGATCTAACTATGGCTACACCTTC
few | TRBJ2-3 | TRBV3-1 | TRBD1 | CASSREDRGWTDTQYF | TGTGCCAGCAGCCGAGAGGACAGGGGGTGGACAGATACGCAGTATTTT
few | TRBJ1-5 | TRBV7-2 | NA | CASSLEGGLANQPQHF | TGTGCCAGCAGCTTAGAAGGCGGACTAGCCAATCAGCCCCAGCATTTT
few | TRBJ1-3 | TRBV29-1 | NA | CSVRTALGNTIYF | TGCAGCGTCCGGACCGCCCTGGGAAACACCATATATTTT
many | TRBJ2-5 | TRBV5-1 | NA | CASSLGNQETQYF | TGCGCCAGCAGCTTAGGAAACCAAGAGACCCAGTACTTC
few | TRBJ1-6 | TRBV7-8 | NA | CASSFSGGNSPLHF | TGTGCCAGCAGCTTTAGTGGTGGGAATTCACCCCTCCACTTT
NA | TRBJ2-1 | TRBV5-3 | NA | CARSLGPGGSSYNEQFF | TGTGCCAGAAGCTTAGGGCCGGGGGGCAGCTCCTACAATGAGCAGTTCTTC
NA | TRBJ2-3 | TRBV6-6 | NA | CASSIRGPRTDTQYF | TGTGCCAGCAGTATCCGGGGCCCGCGGACAGATACGCAGTATTTT
few | TRBJ2-3 | TRBV10-3 | NA | CAIREGEDTQYF | TGTGCCATCAGGGAAGGGGAAGATACGCAGTATTTT
many | TRBJ2-7 | TRBV12-3/TRBV12-4 | NA | CASCPGPTYEQYF | TGTGCCAGCTGCCCGGGACCCACCTACGAGCAGTACTTC